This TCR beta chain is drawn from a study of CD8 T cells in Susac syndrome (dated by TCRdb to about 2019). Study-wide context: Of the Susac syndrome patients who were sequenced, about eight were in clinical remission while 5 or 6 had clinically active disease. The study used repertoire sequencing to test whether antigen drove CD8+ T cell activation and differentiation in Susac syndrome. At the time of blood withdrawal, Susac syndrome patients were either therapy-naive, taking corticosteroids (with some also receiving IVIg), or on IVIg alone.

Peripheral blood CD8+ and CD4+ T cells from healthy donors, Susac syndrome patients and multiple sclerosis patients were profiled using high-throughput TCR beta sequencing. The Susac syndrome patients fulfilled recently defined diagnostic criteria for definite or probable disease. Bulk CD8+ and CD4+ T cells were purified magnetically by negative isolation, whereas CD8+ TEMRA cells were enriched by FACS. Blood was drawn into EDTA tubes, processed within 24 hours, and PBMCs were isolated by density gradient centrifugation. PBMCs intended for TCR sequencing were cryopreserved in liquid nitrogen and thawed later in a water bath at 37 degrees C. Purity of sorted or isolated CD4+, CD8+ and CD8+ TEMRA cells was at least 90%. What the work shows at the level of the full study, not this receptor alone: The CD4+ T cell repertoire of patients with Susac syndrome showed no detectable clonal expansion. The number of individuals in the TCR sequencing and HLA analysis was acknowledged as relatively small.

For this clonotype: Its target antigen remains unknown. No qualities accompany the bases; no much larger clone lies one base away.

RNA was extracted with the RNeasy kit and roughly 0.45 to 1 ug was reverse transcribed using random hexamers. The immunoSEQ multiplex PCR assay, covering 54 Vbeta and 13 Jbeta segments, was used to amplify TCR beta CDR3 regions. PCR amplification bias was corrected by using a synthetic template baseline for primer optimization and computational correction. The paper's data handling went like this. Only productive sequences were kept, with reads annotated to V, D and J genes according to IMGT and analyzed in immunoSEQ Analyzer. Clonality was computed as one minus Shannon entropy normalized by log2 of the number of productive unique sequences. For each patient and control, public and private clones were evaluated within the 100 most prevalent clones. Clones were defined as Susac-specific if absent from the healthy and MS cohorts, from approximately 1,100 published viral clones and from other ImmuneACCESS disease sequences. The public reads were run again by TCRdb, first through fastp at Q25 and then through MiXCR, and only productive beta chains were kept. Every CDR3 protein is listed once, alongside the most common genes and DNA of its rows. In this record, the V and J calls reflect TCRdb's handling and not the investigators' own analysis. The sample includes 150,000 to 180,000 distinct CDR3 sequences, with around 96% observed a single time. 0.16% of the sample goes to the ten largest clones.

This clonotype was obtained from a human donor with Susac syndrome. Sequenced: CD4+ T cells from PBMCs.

The sequence in DNA is TGCGCCAGCAGTCAACAGGCACAGGTGACTTGGGATGAGCAGTTCTTC. Its translation reads: CASSQQAQVTWDEQFF. This chain joins TRBV23-1 to TRBJ2-1; TRBD1 could be the D gene, as 5 bases match. TRBV23-1 is marked as an open reading frame, function uncertain. Spanning cysteine to phenylalanine, the CDR3 consists of 16 amino acids. The sequence is cut down to CDR3 DNA, 48 bases in frame from base 1. Deletion took 2 bases off V and 8 bases off J, with a span of 19 bases between the germline ends.